These 30 T cell receptor beta chains share one sample of origin, sequenced in a study of Graves' ophthalmopathy and Graves' hyperthyroidism. Using RNA transcripts, the TCR beta CDR3 regions were amplified. First-round RT-PCR relied on HTBI primers, and a second-round multiplex PCR came next. TCRdb fed the multiplex PCR reads into MiXCR, producing one record per CDR3 protein. The repertoire consists of some 520,000 distinct CDR3 sequences, with 13% to 15% occurring once and the leading ten covering roughly 10%. Sample: blood. These receptors were taken from a woman aged 25 to 39 with Graves' ophthalmopathy.

J is TRBJ2-4 and V is TRBV28, with 12 bases aligning to TRBD2. Trimming cost V 2 bases and J 6 bases; bases outside gene matches: 2. The CDR3 totals 15 residues. Germline V gives CDR1 MDHEN, CDR2 SYDVKM. The CDR3 protein is CASSLLGLAGNIQYF. The CDR3 nucleotides read TGTGCCAGCAGTTTACTGGGACTAGCGGGAAACATTCAGTACTTC.

This clonotype has ten or more counts. V and J are TRBV6-1 and TRBJ1-1, with TRBD1 matching 10 bases. Per the germline V gene, CDR1 is MNHNS and CDR2 is SASEGT. The ends lost 5 bases at V and 3 bases at J; junction bases unmatched: 3. CDR3 length: 14 amino acids. CDR3 DNA sequence: TGTGCCAGCAGTCCCGGGACAGGGGACACTGAAGCTTTCTTT. It encodes CASSPGTGDTEAFF.

Many counts were recorded for this clonotype. The chain couples TRBV20-1 to TRBJ2-2, with D possibly TRBD1 on 5 matching bases. The CDR3 runs 15 residues. CDR1 and CDR2 from the germline V gene are DFQATT and SNEGSKA (reference sequence). Trimming left V 3 bases short and J 2 bases short, with 13 bases between. The DNA of the CDR3 is TGCAGTGCTAGTCGACAGCTACTAAACACCGGGGAGCTGTTTTTT. The encoded protein is CSASRQLLNTGELFF.

This clonotype was found a few times. This chain connects TRBV7-4 to TRBJ1-1, with 10 bases that match TRBD1. With V trimmed by 4 bases and J by 10 bases, 30 bases remained unmatched. Per the germline V gene, CDR1 is SGHVT and CDR2 is SQSDAQ. The CDR3 is 21 residues long. The DNA of the CDR3 is TGTGCCAGCAGCTCCCGGCCGGGACAGGGGACCCCTGGGGTAGGCTTTTTGGGAGCTTTCTTT. Translation: CASSSRPGQGTPGVGFLGAFF.

This clonotype showed up just once. V usage is TRBV6-1 and J usage is TRBJ1-5; TRBD1 aligns across 7 bases. Trimming removed 4 bases from V and 1 base from J; junction bases left unmatched: 4. Germline loops: CDR1 MNHNS, CDR2 SASEGT. The CDR3 is 15 amino acids. The DNA of the CDR3 is TGTGCCAGCAGTGCGGACAGGTTAAGCAATCAGCCCCAGCATTTT. The encoded protein is CASSADRLSNQPQHF.

This clonotype was recorded many times. The rearrangement joins TRBV11-2 to TRBJ2-5, with a tentative D call TRBD1 (5 bases). CDR1 and CDR2 from the germline V gene are SGHAT and FQNNGV. This CDR3 has 14 residues. Trimming shortened V by 1 base and J by 2 bases, and 8 bases separated the two germline ends. CDR3 sequence (DNA): TGTGCCAGCAGCTTAGTACGACAGCAAGAGACCCAGTACTTC. Translated, it gives CASSLVRQQETQYF.

Ten or more counts support this clonotype. The CDR3 protein is CASSLRQSNSPLHF. DNA of the CDR3: TGCGCCAGCAGCCTGAGACAGAGTAATTCACCCCTCCACTTT. The V and J genes are TRBV4-1 and TRBJ1-6; possibly TRBD1 for D (5 bases). Deletions cut 4 bases from V and 6 bases from J, with 10 bases between. CDR3 size: 14 residues. Germline CDR1 and CDR2: MGHRA and YSYEKL.

This clonotype was observed at least ten times. The gene calls are TRBV11-3 and TRBJ2-4, with 7 bases fitting TRBD1. The CDR3 runs 14 residues. Germline V gene lookup returns CDR1 SGHNT and CDR2 YENEEA. The J segment lost 9 bases and the V segment lost 0 bases, leaving 5 bases of the junction unmatched. This chain's CDR3 is CASSLEQTGSIQYF. The CDR3 DNA sequence: TGTGCCAGCAGCTTAGAACAGACAGGGAGCATTCAGTACTTC.

In this sample, this clonotype turned up a few times. The chain combines TRBV4-2 with TRBJ2-7; no definite D call. Trimming stripped 0 bases from V and 6 bases from J, with 18 bases between. CDR1 and CDR2 from the germline V gene are LGHNA and YNFKEQ. The CDR3 is made up of 16 amino acids. The CDR3 nucleotides read TGTGCCAGCAGCCAAGATTTAAAGGGCACCCTCTCCGAGCAGTACTTC. The encoded protein is CASSQDLKGTLSEQYF.

This clonotype was seen ten or more times. The rearrangement uses TRBV7-3 and TRBJ1-1; 7 bases line up with TRBD1. The CDR3 is 12 amino acids. Germline V gives CDR1 SGHTA, CDR2 FQGTGA. V trimming: 4 bases; J trimming: 8 bases; junction bases outside the gene matches: 4. CDR3 protein: CASSYRQGEAFF. The CDR3 coding sequence is TGTGCCAGCAGCTACCGACAGGGAGAAGCTTTCTTT. The complete variable domain, with remaining parts taken from reference TRBV7-3 and TRBJ1-1, reads GAGVSQTPSNKVTEKGKYVELRCDPISGHTALYWYRQSLGQGPEFLIYFQGTGAADDSGLPNDRFFAVRPEGSVSTLKIQRTERGDSAVYLCASSYRQGEAFFGQGTRLTVV.

The chain uses TRBV29-1 and TRBJ2-2, with D possibly being TRBD1 (6 bases). Trimming shortened V by 6 bases and J by 7 bases, and 12 bases separated the two germline ends. CDR1 and CDR2 (germline): SQVTM, ANQGSEA. The CDR3 is 12 residues long. DNA of the CDR3: TGCAGCGTCCGCAGGGGTATCGGGGAGCTGTTTTTT. It is translated as CSVRRGIGELFF.

This clonotype came up many times. The chain is built from TRBV20-1 and TRBJ2-7, with 13 positions matching TRBD2. The CDR3 loop spans 17 amino acids. After removal of 4 bases from V and 0 bases from J, the junction contained 9 bases not matched to a gene. Germline CDR1 and CDR2: DFQATT and SNEGSKA (reference sequence). The CDR3, as DNA: TGCAGTGCTACCAGCCCCGGACTAGCGGGGGCCTCCTACGAGCAGTACTTC. Protein sequence: CSATSPGLAGASYEQYF.

This chain joins TRBV6-1 and TRBJ2-7; 12 bases match TRBD2. The V and J ends lost 10 bases and 3 bases, in that order; junction bases with no gene match: 10. The CDR3 extends over 15 amino acids. Germline V lookup: CDR1 MNHNS, CDR2 SASEGT. Here the CDR3 DNA reads TGTGCCATCAGAGAAGCGGGACTAGCGGGCTACGAGCAGTACTTC. This gives the protein CAIREAGLAGYEQYF.

At least ten counts were recorded for this clonotype. The J gene is TRBJ1-6, the V gene TRBV12-3 or TRBV12-4, with D possibly being TRBD1 (5 bases). The germline V and J ends were trimmed by 6 bases and 10 bases, with 13 bases remaining between them. The CDR3 spans 13 residues. The CDR3 loop reads CASRPRGASPLHF. The CDR3 DNA follows: TGTGCCAGCAGGCCACGAGGGGCATCACCCCTCCACTTT.

The rearrangement joins TRBV5-6 to TRBJ2-7; no firm D call. The CDR3 runs to 13 residues. Germline V gene data show CDR1 as SGHDT and CDR2 as YYEEEE. Trimming cost V 2 bases and J 3 bases, with 9 bases left between them. The CDR3 DNA sequence: TGTGCCAGCAGCTTCGGGTCGCTCTACGAGCAGTACTTC. As protein: CASSFGSLYEQYF.

The sample holds a few counts of this clonotype. The CDR3 bases are TGTGCCAGCAGCATCCTCCAGGGGTTCCACACCGGGGAGCTGTTTTTT. Translation: CASSILQGFHTGELFF. The J gene is TRBJ2-2, the V gene TRBV5-6, with D perhaps TRBD1 (6 bases). Between the trimmed V and J ends, which lost 4 bases and 3 bases, there was a span of 16 bases. The CDR3 sequence is 16 residues long. Germline V gene lookup returns CDR1 SGHDT and CDR2 YYEEEE.

This clonotype came up a few times. The chain employs TRBV15 and TRBJ1-5; possible D gene TRBD1, 5 bases. Germline V lookup: CDR1 LNHNV, CDR2 YYDKDF (reference sequence). The CDR3 covers 14 residues. The germline V and J ends were trimmed by 5 bases and 2 bases, with 10 bases remaining between them. CDR3 bases: TGTGCCACCAGCGGGGGTTCACGCAATCAGCCCCAGCATTTT. Translation gives CATSGGSRNQPQHF.

The chain carries TRBV30 and TRBJ1-2; 9 nucleotides agree with TRBD1. From germline, CDR1 is GTSNPN and CDR2 SVGIG (reference sequence). V was clipped by 7 bases and J by 2 bases; unmatched bases: 11. There are 15 residues in the CDR3. The CDR3 DNA reads as TGTGCCTATATAAGGACAGGGGCCATGAACTATGGCTACACCTTC. As protein: CAYIRTGAMNYGYTF.

This clonotype was observed a few times. This chain links TRBV6-1 with TRBJ2-5, with D tentatively TRBD1 or TRBD2 (5 bases each). The CDR3 is 13 residues long. V shed 6 bases and J shed 3 bases, with 11 bases lying between them. Germline V lookup: CDR1 MNHNS, CDR2 SASEGT. The CDR3 coding sequence is TGTGCCAGCAGGGGGGTGGGCGAAGAGACCCAGTACTTC. Translated, it gives CASRGVGEETQYF.

This clonotype was seen ten or more times. The chain has TRBV11-2 and TRBJ2-5; no definite D call. Germline CDR1 SGHAT, CDR2 FQNNGV. This CDR3 comprises 12 residues. Deletions cut 0 bases from V and 10 bases from J, with 9 bases between. The CDR3 region is CASSLDSSLQYF. DNA for the CDR3: TGTGCCAGCAGCTTAGATAGTAGCCTCCAGTACTTC.

This clonotype has ten or more counts. The chain employs TRBV20-1 and TRBJ1-2; no definite D call. The CDR3 totals 13 residues. Trimming cost V 3 bases and J 6 bases, with 14 bases left between them. The V gene's germline CDR1 is DFQATT and CDR2 SNEGSKA (reference sequence). CDR3 in DNA: TGCAGTGCTAGCGTAGGGCCCATTGATGGCTACACCTTC. It is translated as CSASVGPIDGYTF.

The chain has TRBV6-5 and TRBJ2-7, with unresolved D. V was trimmed by 6 bases and J by 0 bases, leaving 18 bases between them. The germline gives CDR1 MNHEY, CDR2 SVGAGI. This CDR3 has 16 amino acids. The CDR3 nucleotides read TGTGCCAGCAGCTCCCTCGGTAAGAGGAGCTCCTACGAGCAGTACTTC. Its protein is CASSSLGKRSSYEQYF.

This clonotype was counted many times. The rearrangement links TRBV28 to TRBJ1-2; TRBD1 aligns across 8 bases. Germline V CDR1 and CDR2: MDHEN, SYDVKM. V shed 11 bases, J shed 4 bases, and the junction held 9 bases outside the gene matches. CDR3 length: 13 residues. Written as DNA, the CDR3 is TGTGCCCTGGGAACAGGGGGACTCTATGGCTACACCTTC. Translated, it gives CALGTGGLYGYTF.

Only one count was recorded for this clonotype. A read error may be the cause here, since a much bigger clone is one base away. This chain connects TRBV20-1 to TRBJ2-5, with TRBD2 identical over 14 bases. CDR1 is DFQATT and CDR2 is SNEGSKA in the germline V gene (reference sequence). The CDR3 loop spans 16 amino acids. CDR3 residues: CSARQTSGRVQVTQYF. CDR3 sequence (DNA): TGCAGTGCTAGACAGACTAGCGGGAGGGTCCAAGTGACCCAGTACTTC.

This clonotype was counted ten times or more. V gene TRBV6-2 or TRBV6-3 combines with J gene TRBJ1-1; a possible D gene is TRBD1 (5 bases). The CDR3 spans 18 residues. The V gene's germline CDR1 is MNHEY and CDR2 SVGEGT. The ends were cut back, 2 bases at V and 1 base at J, with 20 bases in the middle. Here the CDR3 DNA reads TGTGCCAGCAGTTACGACCCCCTCCAGACAGCTAAGAACACTGAAGCTTTCTTT. It specifies CASSYDPLQTAKNTEAFF.

This clonotype was observed at least ten times. The gene calls are TRBV6-1 and TRBJ1-2; D possibly corresponds to TRBD1 (6 bases). CDR3 length: 13 amino acids. The germline V gene has CDR1 MNHNS and CDR2 SASEGT. V lost 2 bases to trimming and J lost 6 bases, with 10 bases between them. The CDR3 DNA reads as TGTGCCAGCAGTGAAACAGGGATCCATGGCTACACCTTC. Protein: CASSETGIHGYTF.

This clonotype was detected a few times. The V call is TRBV6-2 or TRBV6-3, the J call TRBJ1-2; D uncertain. This CDR3 region has 15 residues. V was cut by 6 bases and J by 4 bases, with 18 bases left in between. CDR1 is MNHEY and CDR2 is SVGEGT in the germline V gene. CDR3: CASSDFPVDTYGYTF. DNA for the CDR3: TGTGCCAGCAGCGACTTCCCGGTTGATACCTATGGCTACACCTTC.

Comment on this clonotype: The conserved closing phenylalanine or tryptophan is absent in this CDR3, likely reflecting a read error. Because the CDR3's place on the DNA is in doubt, the DNA is left out and the CDR3 is given as listed by TCRdb. The chain combines TRBV2 with TRBJ1-5; the DNA was not used to check the table's D call, TRBD1. Germline loops: CDR1 SNHLY, CDR2 FYNNEI. The CDR3 is 16 residues long, ends included. This CDR3 reads CASNVMGGASNQPQQV.

This clonotype occurred many times. This chain connects TRBV19 to TRBJ1-5, with D perhaps matching TRBD1 (5 bases). The germline V gene has CDR1 LNHDA and CDR2 SQIVND (reference sequence). This CDR3 contains 15 residues. V was trimmed by 2 bases and J by 2 bases, leaving 10 bases between them. The CDR3 loop reads CASSIYGQGNQPQHF. CDR3 in DNA: TGTGCCAGTAGTATATATGGACAAGGCAATCAGCCCCAGCATTTT. Full variable domain (missing parts from reference TRBV19 and TRBJ1-5): DGGITQSPKYLFRKEGQNVTLSCEQNLNHDAMYWYRQDPGQGLRLIYYSQIVNDFQKGDIAEGYSVSREKKESFPLTVTSAQKNPTAFYLCASSIYGQGNQPQHFGDGTRLSIL.

This clonotype was detected only a few times. The CDR3 sequence: CASGDRGSDIQYF. CDR3 coding DNA: TGTGCCAGTGGTGACAGGGGTTCGGACATTCAGTACTTC. V gene TRBV19 combines with J gene TRBJ2-4; 8 bases align to TRBD1. V dropped 8 bases and J dropped 8; count of bases not matched to a gene: 8. This CDR3 spans 13 amino acids. Looked up from germline, CDR1 is LNHDA and CDR2 is SQIVND (reference sequence).